A single sample is the source of the 6 T cell receptor beta chains below, sequenced in a study of T cell responses to AZD1222 COVID-19 vaccine. Generated by immunoSEQ multiplex PCR, the TCRdb table keeps only in-frame clones and is missing some. This table has 120,000 or so clones, over 85% appearing once. The sequencing used peripheral blood, collected on day 0 of AZD1222 vaccination. These receptors were obtained from an adult in good health.

The rearrangement joins TRBV12-3 or TRBV12-4 to TRBJ2-3; TRBD1 is a possible D gene (6 bases). The CDR3 loop spans 13 amino acids. V was shortened by 3 bases and J by 5 bases, with 9 bases between the two germline ends. Written as DNA, the CDR3 is TGTGCCAGCAGTTTCCGACAGGTAGATACGCAGTATTTT. This encodes CASSFRQVDTQYF.

The chain has TRBV19 and TRBJ1-5; D uncertain. CDR3 size: 15 residues. The V gene lost 7 bases and the J gene lost 6 bases, with 19 bases spanning the gap. Germline CDR1 and CDR2: LNHDA and SQIVND (reference sequence). CDR3 protein: CASMGRMTISQPQHF. The DNA of the CDR3 is TGTGCCAGTATGGGCCGTATGACGATAAGTCAGCCCCAGCATTTT.

The V and J genes are TRBV19 and TRBJ1-5; D possibly corresponds to TRBD1 (5 bases). The ends were cut back, 5 bases at V and 7 bases at J, with 15 bases in the middle. Germline CDR1 is LNHDA and CDR2 is SQIVND (reference sequence). CDR3 length: 14 amino acids. CDR3 DNA sequence: TGTGCCAGTAGTCTGCCCCTACAGGTACAGCCCCAGCATTTT. This gives the protein CASSLPLQVQPQHF. Full variable domain (missing parts from reference TRBV19 and TRBJ1-5): DGGITQSPKYLFRKEGQNVTLSCEQNLNHDAMYWYRQDPGQGLRLIYYSQIVNDFQKGDIAEGYSVSREKKESFPLTVTSAQKNPTAFYLCASSLPLQVQPQHFGDGTRLSIL.

The rearrangement links TRBV25-1 to TRBJ2-7; possibly TRBD2 for D (6 bases). The V and J ends lost 6 bases and 7 bases respectively, with 13 bases between them. This CDR3 comprises 12 residues. Germline CDR1 is MGHDK and CDR2 is SYGVNS. The CDR3 reads CASRQSGEEQYF. DNA of the CDR3: TGTGCCAGCAGACAGTCGGGGGAAGAGCAGTACTTC.

CDR3 residues: CASSPTVKYGYTF. In DNA form, the CDR3 reads TGCGCCAGCAGCCCGACAGTTAAGTATGGCTACACCTTC. The genes are TRBV10-1 and TRBJ1-2; D perhaps matches TRBD1 (5 bases). The CDR3 runs to 13 residues. CDR1 and CDR2 (germline): WNHNN, SYGVQD (reference sequence). V gave up 6 bases and J gave up 5 bases, with 13 bases separating them.

The chain is built from TRBV2 and TRBJ1-2; no reliable D call. The CDR3 spans 13 residues. V was shortened by 8 bases and J by 7 bases, with 17 bases between the two germline ends. Germline CDR1 reads SNHLY; CDR2 reads FYNNEI. The CDR3 is CASRELLRVGYTF. The CDR3 DNA sequence: TGTGCCAGCCGCGAGCTCCTTAGGGTTGGCTACACCTTC.